The 21 T cell receptor beta chains reported below all come from one sample, sequenced in a study of blood T cell repertoires in COVID-19. Sequenced by immunoSEQ multiplex PCR; TCRdb stores in-frame clones only, minus some. The repertoire consists of 150,000 to 200,000 clones, with 80% to 85% occurring once and the leading ten covering about 8.3%. The source material was peripheral blood. The receptors were gathered from a woman in her 70s with COVID-19, enrolled during active disease.

This CDR3 is CASSQGGSSYEQYF. DNA for the CDR3: TGCGCCAGCAGCCAGGGCGGGAGCTCCTACGAGCAGTACTTC. The chain carries TRBV4-3 and TRBJ2-7, with 7 bases matching TRBD2. V shed 3 bases, J shed 0 bases, and the junction held 2 bases outside the gene matches. The CDR3 has 14 amino acids. Germline assignment: CDR1 LGHNA and CDR2 YSLEER.

The rearrangement uses TRBV28 and TRBJ1-4; a possible D gene is TRBD1 (6 bases). Germline V CDR1 and CDR2: MDHEN, SYDVKM. This CDR3 contains 16 residues. Trimming took 8 bases from V and 5 from J, leaving 21 bases between them. CDR3 amino acids: CASQGGGASQNEKLFF. In DNA form, the CDR3 reads TGTGCCAGCCAGGGTGGGGGGGCCAGCCAAAATGAAAAACTGTTTTTT.

The chain joins TRBV6-6 to TRBJ2-1; 10 nucleotides match TRBD2. The CDR3 extends over 16 amino acids. The germline CDR1 and CDR2 sequences are MNHNY and SVGAGI (reference sequence). V was pared by 6 bases and J by 0 bases, with 5 bases of the junction left unmatched. In DNA form, the CDR3 reads TGTGCCAGCAGCCGGACTAGCGGTTACTCCTACAATGAGCAGTTCTTC. Amino acid sequence: CASSRTSGYSYNEQFF.

V and J are TRBV20-1 and TRBJ2-7, with a tentative D call TRBD1 (5 bases). The V end was cut by 3 bases, the J end by 0 bases, with 12 bases between. This CDR3 contains 14 residues. Germline V gene data show CDR1 as DFQATT and CDR2 as SNEGSKA (reference sequence). The CDR3 DNA follows: TGCAGTGCTAGTTTCCGGACAAGCTCCTACGAGCAGTACTTC. It translates to CSASFRTSSYEQYF.

The V gene is TRBV30, the J gene TRBJ2-7; 7 bases match TRBD1. The germline V gene encodes CDR1 GTSNPN and CDR2 SVGIG (reference sequence). J was trimmed by 0 bases and V by 4 bases; bases with no gene match: 3. The CDR3 extends over 13 amino acids. CDR3 protein: CAWTGTDSYEQYF. The CDR3 nucleotides read TGTGCCTGGACCGGGACAGACTCCTACGAGCAGTACTTC.

This clone was observed a single time. The chain links TRBV27 to TRBJ2-7, with D possibly matching TRBD2 (5 bases). The V end lost 5 bases, the J end lost 1 base, and 15 bases lay between the germline ends. Per the germline V gene, CDR1 is MNHEY and CDR2 is SMNVEV (reference sequence). This CDR3 has 15 amino acids. CDR3 loop: CASSLRRTASYEQYF. CDR3 coding DNA: TGTGCCAGCAGTCTAAGGAGGACGGCGTCCTACGAGCAGTACTTC.

The gene calls are TRBV9 and TRBJ2-1, with 10 positions matching TRBD2. The CDR3 length is 17 residues. V was clipped by 3 bases and J by 6 bases; unmatched bases: 12. The germline V gene encodes CDR1 SGDLS and CDR2 YYNGEE. For the CDR3, the DNA is TGTGCCAGCAGCGCCCACTTAAACAGCGGGAGGGCCAATGAGCAGTTCTTC. Protein sequence: CASSAHLNSGRANEQFF.

This chain joins TRBV24-1 and TRBJ1-2, with D possibly matching TRBD1 (6 bases). The CDR3 sequence is 14 residues long. The V gene lost 9 bases and the J gene lost 5 bases, with 18 bases spanning the gap. Germline lookup yields CDR1 KGHDR and CDR2 SFDVKD. The CDR3 nucleotides read TGTGCCACCGGGAACCGGGACACGGTTTATGGCTACACCTTC. This codes for CATGNRDTVYGYTF.

Turning to this clone: Other DNA sequences of this sample code for an identical CDR3. This rearrangement joins TRBV29-1 to TRBJ1-5, with D possibly TRBD1 on 6 matching bases. V lost 4 bases and J 2 bases, leaving 6 bases between the germline ends. The CDR3 contains 12 residues. Germline assignment: CDR1 SQVTM and CDR2 ANQGSEA. This CDR3 is CSVGQGNQPQHF. DNA for the CDR3: TGCAGCGTTGGACAGGGCAATCAGCCCCAGCATTTT.

This clone was picked up one time. This chain links TRBV29-1 with TRBJ2-3; a weak D match, TRBD1 (6 bases). From germline, CDR1 is SQVTM and CDR2 ANQGSEA. V was shortened by 7 bases and J by 4 bases, with 12 bases between the two germline ends. The CDR3 runs to 12 residues. CDR3 loop: CSGQGHSDTQYF. The CDR3 DNA reads TGCAGCGGTCAGGGGCACTCAGATACGCAGTATTTT.

The rearrangement joins TRBV15 to TRBJ2-1; TRBD2 agrees at 10 bases. Trimming cost V 5 bases and J 10 bases; bases outside gene matches: 17. Germline V gene sequence: CDR1 LNHNV, CDR2 YYDKDF (reference sequence). CDR3 size: 17 residues. CDR3 loop: CATSPKRGSGRWGEQFF. CDR3 in DNA: TGTGCCACCAGCCCTAAACGGGGTAGCGGGAGGTGGGGAGAGCAGTTCTTC.

This sequence joins TRBV5-4 and TRBJ2-1, with D possibly being TRBD2 (5 bases). The V end was cut by 0 bases, the J end by 3 bases, with 10 bases between. Per germline, CDR1 SGHNT and CDR2 YYREEE (reference sequence). The CDR3 sequence is 15 residues long. In DNA form, the CDR3 reads TGTGCCAGCAGCTTGGGAAGCGGATACTACAATGAGCAGTTCTTC. Its translation is CASSLGSGYYNEQFF.

The chain couples TRBV19 to TRBJ2-2; no reliable D call. The CDR3 has 11 residues. Per germline, CDR1 LNHDA and CDR2 SQIVND (reference sequence). Trimming took off 8 bases at V and 7 bases at J, with 8 bases between the two ends. This chain's CDR3 is CASSRIGELFF. CDR3 sequence (DNA): TGTGCCAGTTCGAGGATCGGGGAGCTGTTTTTT.

V usage is TRBV6-6 and J usage is TRBJ2-3; tentatively, D is TRBD2 (5 bases). Germline V lookup: CDR1 MNHNY, CDR2 SVGAGI (reference sequence). V was shortened by 10 bases and J by 0 bases, with 17 bases between the two germline ends. This CDR3 is built from 15 residues. CDR3 region: CATIGIAESTDTQYF. The DNA for the CDR3 is TGTGCCACCATCGGGATCGCGGAGAGCACAGATACGCAGTATTTT.

This sequence joins TRBV28 and TRBJ2-7; 8 positions match TRBD1. Germline loops: CDR1 MDHEN, CDR2 SYDVKM. The CDR3 contains 16 residues. J was trimmed by 2 bases and V by 2 bases; bases with no gene match: 8. CDR3 region: CASSLDAGQVAYEQYF. The CDR3 DNA reads as TGTGCCAGCAGTTTAGACGCGGGACAGGTGGCCTACGAGCAGTACTTC.

This chain links TRBV12-5 with TRBJ2-5, with D perhaps TRBD1 (5 bases). Germline V CDR1 and CDR2: LGHNT, FRNRAP. The germline V and J ends were trimmed by 5 bases and 5 bases, with 15 bases remaining between them. CDR3 length: 14 amino acids. CDR3 region: CASGHDSLRETQYF. The CDR3 DNA reads as TGTGCTAGTGGTCACGACAGTCTGAGGGAGACCCAGTACTTC.

This rearrangement joins TRBV7-2 to TRBJ2-7; D perhaps matches TRBD1 (6 bases). Germline V gene data show CDR1 as SGHTA and CDR2 as FQGNSA. The V and J ends lost 1 base and 7 bases respectively, with 14 bases between them. The CDR3 runs to 14 residues. The CDR3 coding sequence is TGTGCCAGCAGCTTAGGCAGGGGAAGGATGGAGCAGTACTTC. Its protein is CASSLGRGRMEQYF.

This sequence joins TRBV5-8 and TRBJ1-2, with D perhaps TRBD1 (5 bases). This CDR3 contains 12 residues. V shed 7 bases and J shed 6 bases, with 13 bases lying between them. Per germline, CDR1 SGHTS and CDR2 YDEGEE. CDR3 in amino acids: CASGRGRDGYTF. The DNA for the CDR3 is TGTGCCAGCGGGCGGGGGAGAGATGGCTACACCTTC.

The CDR3 DNA follows: TGTGCCACCGGGGGGAGATCGAACACCGGGGAGCTGTTTTTT. Translation: CATGGRSNTGELFF. This sequence joins TRBV6-5 and TRBJ2-2; 7 bases agree with TRBD2. Trimming took 10 bases from V and 0 from J; bases not matched to a gene: 5. The CDR3 is 14 amino acids. Germline V gene sequence: CDR1 MNHEY, CDR2 SVGAGI.

The chain is built from TRBV12-3 or TRBV12-4 and TRBJ1-1, with 7 bases fitting TRBD1. Unmatched junction bases numbered 4, after V lost 5 bases and J lost 7 bases. The CDR3 consists of 12 residues. The CDR3 here is CASSRGQLEAFF. CDR3 sequence (DNA): TGTGCCAGCAGTAGGGGACAGCTTGAAGCTTTCTTT.

The chain employs TRBV2 and TRBJ2-1; TRBD2 aligns across 11 bases. The germline V gene has CDR1 SNHLY and CDR2 FYNNEI. V trimming: 3 bases; J trimming: 9 bases; junction bases outside the gene matches: 4. The CDR3 covers 14 residues. The CDR3 DNA reads as TGTGCCAGCAGTGAGGGGCTAGCGGGAGGTGAGCAGTTCTTC. Protein sequence: CASSEGLAGGEQFF.